These T cell receptor beta chains were read from a single sample in a study of T cells in Graves' hyperthyroidism and ophthalmopathy. From the multiplex PCR reads, TCRdb called clonotypes with MiXCR, one entry per CDR3 protein. There are under 400,000 distinct CDR3 sequences in the sample; just under 25% occur only once, and around 70% lies in the top ten. Sequencing input: blood. These receptors were taken from a man aged 50-59 years with Graves' hyperthyroidism. CDR3s include the opening cysteine and the closing phenylalanine or tryptophan. The D gene is left open where the match is weak. Rows give clone size only sometimes, using once, few, many, or a class for an expanded clone.

TRBV15	TRBD2	TRBJ2-7	many	TGTGCCACCAGCGGACGACTAGCGGCGAACCCCCGTCCGCAGTACTTC	CATSGRLAANPRPQYF
TRBV7-3	.	TRBJ2-1	many	TGTGCCAGCAGCTCCGACAGGCACTCCTACAATGAGCAGTTCTTC	CASSSDRHSYNEQFF
TRBV19	.	TRBJ1-4	few	TGTGCCAGTAAGGCAAGGGGGGTCGGGGCGAATGAAAAACTGTTTTTT	CASKARGVGANEKLFF
TRBV2	.	TRBJ1-1	many	TGTGCCAGCAGTGAAGGAGGGTCGAACACTGAAGCTTTCTTT	CASSEGGSNTEAFF
TRBV6-1	.	TRBJ2-7	.	TGTGCCAGCACCTATGGCGACAGAAGCTCCTACGAGCAGTACTTC	CASTYGDRSSYEQYF
TRBV18	.	TRBJ2-2	few	TGTGCCAGCTCACCAGACCAGAACACCGGGGAGCTGTTTTTT	CASSPDQNTGELFF
TRBV5-6	TRBD2	TRBJ2-3	few	TGTGCCAGCAGCTTGGCCTGGGACCCTAGCGGGGGCACAGATACGCAGTATTTT	CASSLAWDPSGGTDTQYF
TRBV18	.	TRBJ1-1	.	TGTGCCAGCTCACCACTGAGGGGAAGCGGGACTGAAGCTTTCTTT	CASSPLRGSGTEAFF
TRBV6-2/TRBV6-3	TRBD1	TRBJ2-1	few	TGTGCCAGCAGCCGCAAGACAGGGGCGGCCTACAATGAGCAGTTCTTC	CASSRKTGAAYNEQFF
TRBV24-1	.	TRBJ2-1	.	TGTGCCACCAGTGATAGGGAAAGAGCCTACAATGAGCAGTTCTTC	CATSDRERAYNEQFF
TRBV7-2	.	TRBJ2-1	many	TGTGCCAGCAGCTGGCGGCGGGCGGCCGATGAGCAGTTCTTC	CASSWRRAADEQFF
TRBV6-1	TRBD2	TRBJ2-1	few	TGTGCCAGCAGTCCCTGGACTAGCGGCGATGAGCAGTTCTTC	CASSPWTSGDEQFF
TRBV24-1	TRBD1	TRBJ1-5	.	TGTGCCACCAGTGATCCGGGACAGGGGAGCAATCAGCCCCAGCATTTT	CATSDPGQGSNQPQHF
TRBV18	TRBD1	TRBJ2-3	.	TGTGCCAGCTCCTTAAGGTCCGGGACAGGGGGCTTCACAGATACGCAGTATTTT	CASSLRSGTGGFTDTQYF
TRBV3-1	.	TRBJ1-1	few	TGTGCCAGCAGCCAAAACAGGAACACTGAAGCTTTCTTT	CASSQNRNTEAFF
TRBV30	.	TRBJ1-1	once	TGTGCCTGGAGGAGACAGGAGAACACTGAAGCTTTCTTT	CAWRRQENTEAFF
TRBV27	TRBD1	TRBJ1-1	many	TGTGCCAGCAAAAGGGACAGGCTGAACACTGAAGCTTTCTTT	CASKRDRLNTEAFF
TRBV28	TRBD2	TRBJ2-7	few	TGTGCCAGTAAAGCGGGAGCCCCCTACGAGCAGTACTTC	CASKAGAPYEQYF
TRBV5-1	TRBD1	TRBJ2-2	.	TGCGCCAGCAGCTCCGGGACAGGATTATATTCCGGGGAGCTGTTTTTT	CASSSGTGLYSGELFF
TRBV2	.	TRBJ2-1	many	TGTGCCAGCAGTGAAGCAGGTAGCGGAAACTACAATGAGCAGTTCTTC	CASSEAGSGNYNEQFF
TRBV10-2	TRBD1	TRBJ2-2	.	TGCGCCAGCAGTAGGAGGGGACAGGGAGTCCCCGGGGAGCTGTTTTTT	CASSRRGQGVPGELFF
TRBV12-3/TRBV12-4	.	TRBJ2-3	few	TGTGCCAGCAGTGACTCCCCAGATACGCAGTATTTT	CASSDSPDTQYF
TRBV11-3	.	TRBJ1-1	.	TGTGCCAGCAGCTTAGCTAGGGCTGGGACTGAAGCTTTCTTT	CASSLARAGTEAFF
TRBV7-9	.	TRBJ2-1	few	TGTGCCAGCAGCTTCGGGAGTGATGAGCAGTTCTTC	CASSFGSDEQFF
TRBV12-3/TRBV12-4	.	TRBJ2-2	few	TGTGCCAGCAGTTTCTCTGTGAACACCGGGGAGCTGTTTTTT	CASSFSVNTGELFF
TRBV6-9	.	TRBJ1-4	once	TGTGCCAGCAGTTACGGTCAGGGCTTAAAACTGTTTTTT	CASSYGQGLKLFF
TRBV6-2/TRBV6-3	TRBD2	TRBJ2-1	many	TGTGCCAGCAGTTACTCGGGTAGCGGGAGATACAATGAGCAGTTCTTC	CASSYSGSGRYNEQFF
TRBV7-2	TRBD2	TRBJ2-1	many	TGTGCCAGCAGCTTAGTGGCGGGAGGCCTGGTGGGTGAGCAGTTCTTC	CASSLVAGGLVGEQFF
TRBV11-2	.	TRBJ1-2	.	TGTGCCAGCAGCTACAACAGGTCCCCCTACACCTTC	CASSYNRSPYTF
TRBV20-1	.	TRBJ2-3	.	TGCAGCCAGGGGGCTGCGGCTAGCGGATCAGATACGCAGTATTTT	CSQGAAASGSDTQYF
TRBV2	TRBD1	TRBJ2-1	many	TGTGCCAGCAGTGGTAAGGGACAGGTTTCCTACAATGAGCAGTTCTTC	CASSGKGQVSYNEQFF
TRBV6-1	.	TRBJ2-7	few	TGTGCCAGCACCCAGCGGCGAGACAGCTACGAGCAGTACTTC	CASTQRRDSYEQYF
TRBV30	.	TRBJ1-1	many	TGTGCCTGGAGTGTACGGGAAGCAGGATGGAGGACTGAAGCTTTCTTT	CAWSVREAGWRTEAFF
TRBV7-9	TRBD1	TRBJ2-7	few	TGTGCCAGCAGCCAGCGTTCGGACAGGCCCTACGAGCAGTACTTC	CASSQRSDRPYEQYF
TRBV6-2/TRBV6-3	.	TRBJ2-7	few	TGTGCCAGTAGGAGGTTGGGCTCCTACGAGCAGTACTTC	CASRRLGSYEQYF
TRBV14	TRBD1	TRBJ1-2	.	TGTGCCAGCAGCCAATTGGACAGGGGGATGGATGGCTACACCTTC	CASSQLDRGMDGYTF
TRBV24-1	.	TRBJ1-1	few	TGTGCCACCAGTGATTCTGGAGGCACTGAAGCTTTCTTT	CATSDSGGTEAFF
TRBV30	.	TRBJ1-1	many	TGTGCCTGGAGCGCCCAACGGCTGAACACTGAAGCTTTCTTT	CAWSAQRLNTEAFF
TRBV29-1	.	TRBJ1-1	few	TGCAGCGTTGCCCCATGGAGTGGCACTGAAGCTTTCTTT	CSVAPWSGTEAFF
TRBV15	.	TRBJ2-3	few	TGTGCCACCAGCAGAGCGGGACCCACAGATACGCAGTATTTT	CATSRAGPTDTQYF
TRBV27	.	TRBJ2-7	few	TGTGCCAGCGGCCTGGGCAGGGGGGGCGAGCAGTACTTC	CASGLGRGGEQYF
TRBV5-1	.	TRBJ1-2	.	TGCGCCAGCAGCTCCGACAGATTCGATGGCTACACCTTC	CASSSDRFDGYTF
TRBV6-6	.	TRBJ2-5	many	TGTGCCAGCAGTTACACCGGGACGTCAGAGACCCAGTACTTC	CASSYTGTSETQYF
TRBV19	.	TRBJ1-1	.	TGTGCCAGTAGTTTTGAGGGGTGGACTGAAGCTTTCTTT	CASSFEGWTEAFF
TRBV6-5	.	TRBJ1-1	.	TGTGCCAGCAGTTACTCGGGCAAGAACACTGAAGCTTTCTTT	CASSYSGKNTEAFF
TRBV5-8	TRBD2	TRBJ2-1	.	TGTGCCAGCAGCTTGGTGCGTACTAGCGCTATCAATGAGCAGTTCTTC	CASSLVRTSAINEQFF
TRBV7-9	TRBD1	TRBJ2-1	many	TGTGCCAGCAGCTTAGCCGGGACAGGGAGGGATGAGCAGTTCTTC	CASSLAGTGRDEQFF
TRBV10-3	.	TRBJ1-5	.	TGTGCCATCCGGCAGGAAAGCAATCAGCCCCAGCATTTT	CAIRQESNQPQHF
TRBV14	.	TRBJ2-2	.	TGTGCCAGCAGCCAAAGGACCCGGGACTCCGAGCTGTTTTTT	CASSQRTRDSELFF
TRBV12-3/TRBV12-4	TRBD2	TRBJ2-5	.	TGTGCCAGCAGGCTCATCGGGACTAGACAAGAGACCCAGTACTTC	CASRLIGTRQETQYF
TRBV12-3/TRBV12-4	TRBD2	TRBJ2-4	few	TGTGCCAGCAGTTTAGCGGGAGGGCTAGCCAAAAACATTCAGTACTTC	CASSLAGGLAKNIQYF
TRBV20-1	.	TRBJ2-5	few	TGCAGTGCCACTGGGACCGGACAAGAGACCCAGTACTTC	CSATGTGQETQYF
TRBV11-3	TRBD1	TRBJ2-1	many	TGTGCCAGCAGCTCCGGGACAGGGGCCACGGCTGGGCAGTTCTTC	CASSSGTGATAGQFF
TRBV29-1	.	TRBJ2-3	.	TGCAGCGTTGAACGGGTGGGGGGCGGGACAGATACGCAGTATTTT	CSVERVGGGTDTQYF